This T cell receptor beta chain comes out of a study of blood T cell repertoires in COVID-19. Across the whole study: The study drew acute and convalescent COVID-19 samples from the United States, Italy and Spain. Nucleic acid was either cDNA or gDNA, and it came from T cells, B-cell-depleted T cells, or PBMCs.

With 0 bases clipped from V and 7 bases from J, the junction kept 9 bases outside the gene matches. This CDR3 is 17 amino acids long. Germline V gene sequence: CDR1 SGDLS, CDR2 YYNGEE. Seattle's cohort entered during active infection and was followed longitudinally. Original processing methods: Amplification of reference gene primers provided the estimated nucleated cell counts. Method: immunoSEQ multiplex PCR; TCRdb's copy keeps in-frame clones and lacks some. The V and J calls and clone size were taken over from that table, and D and trimming were inferred from the DNA. The sample records tens of thousands of clones, around 90% being singletons.

The TCR was taken from a man aged 55 to 70 with COVID-19, enrolled during active disease. The gene calls are TRBV9 and TRBJ2-1; TRBD2 matches 11 bases. Sample: peripheral blood. CDR3 in amino acids: CASSVAPTSGMENEQFF. DNA for the CDR3: TGTGCCAGCAGCGTAGCTCCGACTAGCGGGATGGAGAATGAGCAGTTCTTC.